This TCR beta chain was documented in a study of shared clonotypes between healthy human individuals. Study results and caveats: The naive CD4 repertoires of several donors were compared, and around 4.7% of clonotypes were shared. In general, naive subsets displayed greater estimated richness than memory subsets did.

As to this clone: Its antigen is unidentified.

Some clones are missing from TCRdb's copy, which holds only in-frame ones; the method was immunoSEQ multiplex PCR. The table records roughly 2,500,000 clones, 80% to 95% of them present only once. The germline gives CDR1 MNHNS, CDR2 SASEGT. The CDR3 covers 15 residues. Deletions cut 6 bases from V and 6 bases from J, with 20 bases between. The receptor was isolated from a man aged 18 to 29 in good health. Some clones in this sample may be carry-over from other donors' samples. This chain connects TRBV6-1 to TRBJ1-1; D is perhaps TRBD1 (6 bases). Sequencing was performed on naive CD4+ T cells from PBMCs. Described subset: CD45RA+ positively selected. CDR3: CASSNPTGYDAEAFF. In DNA, the CDR3 is TGTGCCAGCAGCAATCCCACAGGGTATGACGCTGAAGCTTTCTTT.